The present T cell receptor (beta chain) was sequenced within a study of blood T cell repertoires in COVID-19. Sequenced by immunoSEQ multiplex PCR; TCRdb stores in-frame clones only, minus some. The table records 310,000 or so clones, more than 80% of them present only once. The CDR3 totals 15 residues. Losses at the gene ends were 6 bases for V and 1 base for J; bases not matched to a gene: 8. Germline V gene lookup returns CDR1 SNHLY and CDR2 FYNNEI. Input material: peripheral blood. The chain employs TRBV2 and TRBJ1-1; TRBD1 agrees at 7 bases. The source of this sequence is a man aged 18 to 29 who had recovered from COVID-19. The CDR3 nucleotides read TGTGCCAGCAGAAAGGGGGCTACCAAGAACACTGAAGCTTTCTTT. As protein: CASRKGATKNTEAFF.